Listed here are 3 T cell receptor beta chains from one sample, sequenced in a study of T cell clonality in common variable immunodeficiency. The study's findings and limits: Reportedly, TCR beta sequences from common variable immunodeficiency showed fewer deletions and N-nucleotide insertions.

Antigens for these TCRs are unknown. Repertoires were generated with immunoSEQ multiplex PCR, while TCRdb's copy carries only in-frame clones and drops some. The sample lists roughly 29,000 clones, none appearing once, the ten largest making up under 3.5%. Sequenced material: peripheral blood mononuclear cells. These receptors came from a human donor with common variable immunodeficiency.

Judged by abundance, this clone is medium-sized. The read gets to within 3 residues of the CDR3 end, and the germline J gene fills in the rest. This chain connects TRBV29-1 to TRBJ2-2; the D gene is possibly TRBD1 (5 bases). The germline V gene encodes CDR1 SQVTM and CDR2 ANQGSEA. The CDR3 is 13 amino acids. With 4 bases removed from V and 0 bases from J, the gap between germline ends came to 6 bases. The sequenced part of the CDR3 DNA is TGCAGCGTTGTAGGGGCGAACACCGGGGAG. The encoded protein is CSVVGANTGE. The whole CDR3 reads CSVVGANTGELFF.

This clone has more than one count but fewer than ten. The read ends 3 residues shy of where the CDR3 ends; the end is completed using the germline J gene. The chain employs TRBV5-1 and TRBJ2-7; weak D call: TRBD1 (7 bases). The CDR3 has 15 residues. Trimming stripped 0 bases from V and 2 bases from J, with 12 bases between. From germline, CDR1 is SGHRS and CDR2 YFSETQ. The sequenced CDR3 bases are TGCGCCAGCAGCTTGGGGGGCGGGACAGCCTACGAG. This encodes CASSLGGGTAYE. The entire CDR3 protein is CASSLGGGTAYEQYF.

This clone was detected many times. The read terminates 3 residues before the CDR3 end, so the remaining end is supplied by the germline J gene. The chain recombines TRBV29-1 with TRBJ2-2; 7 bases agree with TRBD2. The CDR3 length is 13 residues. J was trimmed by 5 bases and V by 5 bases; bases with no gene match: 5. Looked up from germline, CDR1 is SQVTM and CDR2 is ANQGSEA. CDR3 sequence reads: CSVQTSWTGELFF. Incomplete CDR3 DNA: TGCAGCGTTCAGACTAGCTGGACCGGGGAG.